This T cell receptor beta chain derives from a study of T cells in women clearing cervical HPV infection (dated by TCRdb to the late 2010s). Study-level background: The cases were 20 to 30 women with histologically confirmed HPV16-related CIN3 or worse, and 2 of those women had invasive cancers. Controls were 25 or so women whose single incident HPV16 infection cleared within 12 months without precancer or cancer developing. Blood from cases was collected at the visit where the lesion was first found, while blood from controls was collected once the infection could no longer be detected. For cases, the median interval between lesion detection and blood sampling was around 140 days, with an interquartile range of roughly 90 to 200 days. HLA typing was available for only a few women, so HLA type could not be excluded as a confounder. An exploratory proof-of-principle case-control study, nested within the Guanacaste HPV Natural History Study in Costa Rica, was conducted to compare TCR repertoires across cervical HPV16 outcomes. Cases were matched to controls by age within five years and by the year the sample was collected. Cases had a median age of almost 35 years and controls had a median age of around 41, with no significant differences in baseline characteristics. In the parent cohort, some 10,000 women aged 18 or older were enrolled in Guanacaste, Costa Rica, during 1993 to 1994 and were followed for six to seven years. As quality controls, five blinded duplicates were added to each group, bringing the total to approximately 60 samples made up of roughly 50 participants and about 10 replicates.

Here V drops 3 bases and J drops 1 base, and the junction holds 2 bases not matched to any gene. From its cysteine to its phenylalanine, the CDR3 spans 15 amino acids. The DNA has 36 bases, all within the CDR3, and is read from base 1. For CDR1 and CDR2, the germline V gene (reference sequence) lists WNHNN and SYGVQD. Points on this clone: Its cognate antigen has yet to be identified. Read data end 3 residues before the CDR3 end; the end is taken from the germline J gene.

The immunoSEQ assay used multiplex PCR to amplify TCR beta CDR3 regions from an average of approximately 1,100 ng of genomic DNA per sample. Primer bias was corrected in the assay by using a complete synthetic TCR repertoire to establish an amplification baseline. Amplicons were sequenced on the Illumina platform. As for how the authors treated the data: Sequences were error-corrected by clustering with frequency ratios and a modified nearest-neighbor algorithm, then analyzed in the immunoSEQ Analyzer with IMGT gene definitions. At each rarefaction depth, TCR richness and evenness were averaged across 20 rarefaction repeats, and samples with fewer sequences than that depth were excluded. Wilcoxon rank sum tests with FDR correction were used to compare V, D and J gene relative abundances between the groups. For the blinded duplicates, the intraclass correlation was over 95% for TCR richness and averaged 76.4% across about 64 gene segments. Here the immuneACCESS table is served through TCRdb, limited to in-frame sequences with V and J called. Missing clones are a known gap in these copies; in checked studies unresolved V genes cover under half, and the rest lacks a known reason. The DNA was the basis for D and trimming; V, J and clone size are from that table. In this sample's table one finds approximately 15,000 clones. The ten biggest clones cover roughly 7.2% of the sample.

Every participant had a single incident cervical HPV16 infection, and women with prevalent HPV16 infections were excluded. Cervical HPV DNA was detected by MY09/MY11 PCR and genotyped by dot-blot hybridization. Fifteen mL of heparinized blood were centrifuged, and the buffy coat was split into aliquots, frozen at -30 degrees C, and then kept at -80 degrees C. QIAGEN kits were used to extract genomic DNA from the buffy coat specimens. The paper's findings and limits, for the study overall: Whether associations preceded infection or resulted from infection could not be shown with the cross-sectional design, and effector/memory subsets and HPV-specific T cells were not isolated. Random forest classifiers combining richness and V gene abundances distinguished cases from controls with an estimated AUC of roughly 0.83. TRBV6-7 relative abundance was lower in cases than in controls (roughly 0.12% versus 0.17%; Bonferroni P = 0.0008). CIN3+ cases had significantly higher TCR repertoire richness than controls across sequencing depths, but evenness did not differ between the groups. T-cell numbers per sample were unknown, so richness differences could reflect varying T-cell content rather than repertoire biology.

The sample consisted of blood buffy coat. In this chain, TRBV10-1 is recombined with TRBJ2-3, and 9 junction bases match TRBD2. The sequence was collected from a woman between 18 and 70 years old with a cervical HPV16 infection that either progressed to CIN3+ or cleared (not recorded which). The CDR3 protein sequence reads: CASSDRTSGTDTQYF. The part of the CDR3 DNA that was read is TGCGCCAGCAGTGATAGGACTAGCGGCACAGATACG.